What follows describes a single T cell receptor beta chain. The target antigen is unknown. The data were obtained in a study of OX40 agonist ivuxolimab in advanced cancers. Study-wide results and caveats: Among the lowest peripheral clonal expansion occurred in 0.1-3.0 mg/kg partial responders. Clonal expansion by week 6 occurred in CD4+ and CD8+ blood T cells (at 0.1 to 3.0 mg/kg).

The CDR3 totals 13 residues. Germline loops: CDR1 MNHEY, CDR2 SVGAGI. V lost 6 bases to trimming and J lost 0 bases, with 7 bases between them. Assay: immunoSEQ multiplex PCR; the TCRdb copy retains only in-frame clones and omits some. Of some 70,000 clones listed, 75% to 90% were seen once; the top ten hold about 2.5%. The TCR sequence derives from an adult with an advanced solid tumor such as melanoma, head and neck, liver or kidney cancer. The chain couples TRBV6-5 to TRBJ2-3; D gene unclear. The source material was CD4+ or CD8+ T cells sorted from blood, sampled in a trial of the OX40 agonist ivuxolimab. CDR3 nucleotide sequence: TGTGCCAGCAGACCTCCAAGCACAGATACGCAGTATTTT. It yields the protein CASRPPSTDTQYF.